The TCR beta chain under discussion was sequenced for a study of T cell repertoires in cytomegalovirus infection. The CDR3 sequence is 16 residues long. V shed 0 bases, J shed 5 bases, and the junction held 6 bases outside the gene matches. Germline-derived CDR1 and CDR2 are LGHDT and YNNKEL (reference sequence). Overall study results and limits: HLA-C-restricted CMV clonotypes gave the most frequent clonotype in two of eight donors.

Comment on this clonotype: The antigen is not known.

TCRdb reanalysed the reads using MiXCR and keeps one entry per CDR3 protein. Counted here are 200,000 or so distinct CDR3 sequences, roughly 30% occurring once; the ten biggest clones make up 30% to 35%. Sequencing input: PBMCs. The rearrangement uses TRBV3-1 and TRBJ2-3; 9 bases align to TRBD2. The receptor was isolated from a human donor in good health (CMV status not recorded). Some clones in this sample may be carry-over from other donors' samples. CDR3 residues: CASSQEKRGAGDTQYF. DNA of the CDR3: TGTGCCAGCAGCCAAGAGAAGCGGGGGGCCGGAGATACGCAGTATTTT.